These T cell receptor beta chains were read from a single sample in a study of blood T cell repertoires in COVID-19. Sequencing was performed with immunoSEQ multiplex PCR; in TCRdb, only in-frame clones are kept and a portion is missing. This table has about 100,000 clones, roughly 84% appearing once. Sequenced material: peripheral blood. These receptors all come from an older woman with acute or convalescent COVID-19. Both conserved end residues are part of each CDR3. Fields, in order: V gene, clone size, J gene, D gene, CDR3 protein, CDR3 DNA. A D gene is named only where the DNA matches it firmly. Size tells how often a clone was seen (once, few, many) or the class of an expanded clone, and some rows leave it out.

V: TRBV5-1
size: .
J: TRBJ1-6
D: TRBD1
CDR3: CASSLGGTDYNSPLHF
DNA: TGCGCCAGCAGCTTGGGCGGGACAGACTATAATTCACCCCTCCACTTT

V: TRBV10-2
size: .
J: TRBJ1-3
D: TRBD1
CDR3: CASSDRTGASGNTIYF
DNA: TGCGCCAGCAGTGACAGGACAGGAGCATCTGGAAACACCATATATTTT

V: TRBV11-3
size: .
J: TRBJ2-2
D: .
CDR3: CATRGSGELFF
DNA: TGTGCCACAAGGGGCTCCGGGGAGCTGTTTTTT

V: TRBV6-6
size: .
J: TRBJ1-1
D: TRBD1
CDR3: CASSWDRANTEAFF
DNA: TGTGCCAGCAGTTGGGACAGGGCGAACACTGAAGCTTTCTTT

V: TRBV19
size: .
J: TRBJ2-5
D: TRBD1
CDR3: CASTRSGTGRETQYF
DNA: TGTGCCAGTACCCGGAGTGGGACAGGGCGGGAGACCCAGTACTTC

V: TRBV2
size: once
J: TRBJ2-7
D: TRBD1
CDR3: CASSEGQGAGEQYF
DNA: TGTGCCAGCAGTGAGGGACAGGGAGCCGGCGAGCAGTACTTC

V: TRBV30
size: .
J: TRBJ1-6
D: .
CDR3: CAWSAGQYNSPLHF
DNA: TGTGCCTGGAGTGCGGGACAATATAATTCACCCCTCCACTTT

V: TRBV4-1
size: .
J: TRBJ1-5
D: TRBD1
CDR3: CASSPLQRGQGSNQPQHF
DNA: TGCGCCAGCAGCCCTCTACAAAGGGGACAGGGGAGCAATCAGCCCCAGCATTTT

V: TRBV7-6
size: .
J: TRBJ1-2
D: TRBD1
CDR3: CASSQTGTGGQGYTF
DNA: TGTGCCAGCAGCCAAACCGGGACAGGGGGCCAGGGCTACACCTTC

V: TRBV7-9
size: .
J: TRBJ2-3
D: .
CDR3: CASSFGQLSTDTQYF
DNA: TGTGCCAGCAGTTTTGGACAGCTGAGCACAGATACGCAGTATTTT

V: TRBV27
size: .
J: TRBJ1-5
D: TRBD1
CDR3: CASSPRQGTNQPQHF
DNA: TGTGCCAGCAGTCCTCGACAGGGGACCAATCAGCCCCAGCATTTT

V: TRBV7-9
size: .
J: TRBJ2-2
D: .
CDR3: CASSPGTGQAGELFF
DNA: TGTGCCAGCAGCCCCGGTACAGGGCAGGCCGGGGAGCTGTTTTTT

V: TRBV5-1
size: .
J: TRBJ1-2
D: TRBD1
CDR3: CASSLGGTGFNYGYTF
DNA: TGCGCCAGCAGCTTGGGAGGGACAGGGTTTAACTATGGCTACACCTTC

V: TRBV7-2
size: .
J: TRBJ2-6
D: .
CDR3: CASSLMTVGANVLTF
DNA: TGTGCCAGCAGCTTAATGACAGTTGGGGCCAACGTCCTGACTTTC

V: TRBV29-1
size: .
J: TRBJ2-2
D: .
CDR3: CSVAKASSAAGELFF
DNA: TGCAGCGTTGCCAAGGCTAGCAGCGCCGCCGGGGAGCTGTTTTTT

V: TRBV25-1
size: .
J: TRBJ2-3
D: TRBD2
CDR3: CASSPGGGGPDTQYF
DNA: TGTGCCAGCAGTCCGGGTGGCGGGGGACCAGATACGCAGTATTTT

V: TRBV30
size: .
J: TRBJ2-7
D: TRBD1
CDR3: CAWRNRDRGTYEQYF
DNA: TGTGCCTGGAGGAACCGGGACAGGGGGACCTACGAGCAGTACTTC

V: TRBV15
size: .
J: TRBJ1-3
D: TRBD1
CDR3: CATSRFRGNTIYF
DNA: TGTGCCACCAGCAGGTTCAGGGGGAACACCATATATTTT

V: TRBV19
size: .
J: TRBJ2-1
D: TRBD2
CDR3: CASSSLAGGSYNEQFF
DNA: TGTGCCAGTAGTTCTCTAGCGGGGGGTTCATACAATGAGCAGTTCTTC

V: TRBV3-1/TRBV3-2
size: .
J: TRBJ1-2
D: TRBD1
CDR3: CASSQEPQGAYGYTF
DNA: TGTGCCAGCAGCCAAGAACCTCAGGGGGCGTATGGCTACACCTTC

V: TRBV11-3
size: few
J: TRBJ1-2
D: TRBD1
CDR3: CASSFRDREGVDGYTF
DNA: TGTGCCAGCAGCTTCCGGGACAGGGAGGGGGTAGATGGCTACACCTTC

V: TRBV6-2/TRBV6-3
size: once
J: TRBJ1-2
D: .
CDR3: CASSSSDREHGYTF
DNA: .

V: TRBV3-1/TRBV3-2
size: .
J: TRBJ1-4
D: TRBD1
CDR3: CASSQDGDRDEKLFF
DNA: TGTGCCAGCAGCCAAGATGGGGACAGGGATGAAAAACTGTTTTTT